The 15 T cell receptor beta chains in this list originate from one sample, sequenced in a study of blood T cell repertoires in COVID-19 (dated by TCRdb to about 2020). Libraries came from the immunoSEQ multiplex PCR assay. TCRdb's version of the immuneACCESS table is confined to in-frame rearrangements and falls short of the full clone set. An unresolved V gene accounts for under half of the shortfall where checked; the remainder is of unknown origin. The sample includes 100,000 to 150,000 clones, with about four fifths observed a single time. The leading ten clones occupy more than 35% of the sample. Sequenced sample: peripheral blood. The receptors were gathered from a man between 40 and 49 years old with active or convalescent COVID-19.

The J gene is TRBJ2-2, the V gene TRBV4-2; TRBD1 matches 9 bases. The V and J ends lost 0 bases and 3 bases, in that order; junction bases with no gene match: 8. CDR3 size: 18 residues. The germline CDR1 and CDR2 sequences are LGHNA and YNFKEQ. The CDR3 sequence is CASSQDGRDRGYTGELFF. The DNA of the CDR3 is TGTGCCAGCAGCCAAGATGGGAGAGACAGGGGGTACACCGGGGAGCTGTTTTTT.

V usage is TRBV7-2 and J usage is TRBJ1-5; D unresolved. Trimming left V 2 bases short and J 2 bases short, with 16 bases between. The germline CDR1 and CDR2 sequences are SGHTA and FQGNSA. The CDR3 has 17 amino acids. CDR3 sequence: CASSLSSGEGGNQPQHF. Here the CDR3 DNA reads TGTGCCAGCAGCTTATCTTCGGGCGAGGGAGGCAATCAGCCCCAGCATTTT.

The rearrangement joins TRBV9 to TRBJ1-1, with 8 bases lining up with TRBD1. Germline values: CDR1 SGDLS, CDR2 YYNGEE. Trimming at V came to 0 bases and at J to 3 bases, leaving 4 bases not matched to a gene. The CDR3 consists of 15 residues. The CDR3 coding sequence is TGTGCCAGCAGCGTAGTGGCAGGGGGCTACACTGAAGCTTTCTTT. Encoded protein: CASSVVAGGYTEAFF.

The rearrangement uses TRBV12-3 or TRBV12-4 and TRBJ2-1; 7 bases align to TRBD1. The CDR3 totals 12 residues. Trimming cost V 6 bases and J 7 bases; bases outside gene matches: 3. CDR3 in DNA: TGTGCCAGCAGAGACAGGGTTAATGAGCAGTTCTTC. This translates into CASRDRVNEQFF.

The J gene is TRBJ2-3, the V gene TRBV24-1, with D possibly matching TRBD2 (6 bases). This CDR3 has 15 amino acids. Germline V gene data show CDR1 as KGHDR and CDR2 as SFDVKD. With 5 bases removed from V and 2 bases from J, the gap between germline ends came to 13 bases. CDR3 residues: CATSGLGTYTDTQYF. CDR3 DNA: TGTGCCACCAGTGGTCTGGGGACTTACACAGATACGCAGTATTTT.

This clone has a handful of counts. The chain uses TRBV30 and TRBJ1-2; D is uncertain. The CDR3 runs 14 residues. From germline, CDR1 is GTSNPN and CDR2 SVGIG (reference sequence). The V end was cut by 2 bases, the J end by 2 bases, with 12 bases between. As DNA, the CDR3 is TGTGCCTGGAGTAAAATCGAGGGAAACTATGGCTACACCTTC. The encoded protein is CAWSKIEGNYGYTF.

The rearrangement joins TRBV7-9 to TRBJ1-3; maybe TRBD1 (5 bases). Per the germline V gene, CDR1 is SEHNR and CDR2 is FQNEAQ (reference sequence). CDR3 length equals 15 residues. The germline V and J ends were trimmed by 1 base and 2 bases, with 9 bases remaining between them. CDR3 nucleotides: TGTGCCAGCAGCTTAGGGGCAGGGACTGGAAACACCATATATTTT. Translating it yields CASSLGAGTGNTIYF.

The V call is TRBV25-1, the J call TRBJ1-2; D ambiguous. This CDR3 comprises 12 residues. Germline lookup yields CDR1 MGHDK and CDR2 SYGVNS. V was shortened by 4 bases and J by 5 bases, with 8 bases between the two germline ends. CDR3 nucleotide sequence: TGTGCCAGCAGTGGTCCGTTATATGGCTACACCTTC. Translated: CASSGPLYGYTF.

This rearrangement joins TRBV6-5 to TRBJ2-7; 12 nucleotides match TRBD1. Germline CDR1 is MNHEY and CDR2 is SVGAGI. With 11 bases clipped from V and 7 bases from J, the junction kept 12 bases outside the gene matches. CDR3 length: 14 amino acids. CDR3 residues: CASWSGQGAREQYF. The DNA for the CDR3 is TGTGCCTCGTGGTCGGGACAGGGGGCGAGGGAGCAGTACTTC.

The chain has TRBV28 and TRBJ1-4; TRBD1 aligns across 7 bases. The V and J ends lost 6 bases and 5 bases, in that order; junction bases with no gene match: 9. Germline-derived CDR1 and CDR2 are MDHEN and SYDVKM. The CDR3 extends over 15 amino acids. The CDR3 region has the DNA TGTGCCAGCAGCCTCACAGGGGCTGGGAATGAAAAACTGTTTTTT. Its translation is CASSLTGAGNEKLFF.

In this sample, this clone turned up once. V gene TRBV5-4 combines with J gene TRBJ2-7; D gene uncertain. Trimming removed 7 bases at V and 3 bases at J, with 17 bases between. CDR3 size: 14 residues. Germline CDR1 is SGHNT and CDR2 is YYREEE (reference sequence). In DNA form, the CDR3 reads TGTGCCAGCTCCACCTGGTCGGGTGGCTACGAGCAGTACTTC. Protein: CASSTWSGGYEQYF.

The chain has TRBV7-2 and TRBJ2-3; D may be TRBD1 (5 bases). The CDR3 has 15 residues. The V end lost 3 bases, the J end lost 0 bases, and 10 bases lay between the germline ends. Germline values: CDR1 SGHTA, CDR2 FQGNSA. Here the CDR3 reads CASSFQGSSTDTQYF. The CDR3 DNA is TGTGCCAGCAGCTTTCAGGGCTCTAGCACAGATACGCAGTATTTT.

J is TRBJ1-2 and V is TRBV28; 7 bases match TRBD1. Germline CDR1 reads MDHEN; CDR2 reads SYDVKM. The CDR3 contains 14 residues. The J segment lost 3 bases and the V segment lost 3 bases, leaving 4 bases of the junction unmatched. CDR3 in amino acids: CASSFLDRDYGYTF. The CDR3 bases are TGTGCCAGCAGTTTCCTCGACAGGGACTATGGCTACACCTTC.

This clone has only one observation. The chain is built from TRBV3-1 (or the pseudogene TRBV3-2) and TRBJ2-5; no firm D call. V was cut by 0 bases and J by 7 bases, with 6 bases left in between. Germline assignment: CDR1 LGHDT and CDR2 YNNKEL (reference sequence). The CDR3 is 12 residues long. The CDR3 region is CASSQEERTQYF. The CDR3 nucleotides read TGTGCCAGCAGCCAAGAAGAGAGGACCCAGTACTTC.

This rearrangement joins TRBV9 to TRBJ2-1; 8 bases map to TRBD2. The CDR3 has 14 residues. Germline assignment: CDR1 SGDLS and CDR2 YYNGEE. V gave up 4 bases and J gave up 9 bases; unmatched junction bases: 9. The CDR3 protein is CASSPLSGGLEQFF. CDR3 nucleotides: TGTGCCAGCAGCCCTCTTTCGGGGGGGCTTGAGCAGTTCTTC.